These 32 T cell receptor beta chains share one sample of origin, sequenced in a study of blood T cell repertoires in COVID-19. The data were produced by immunoSEQ multiplex PCR, yet TCRdb's version contains in-frame clones alone and is incomplete. The table lists about 140,000 clones, 90% of them singletons. Sequencing used peripheral blood. These receptors all stem from a woman older than 75 with acute or convalescent COVID-19.

The rearrangement links TRBV6-5 to TRBJ2-7; 11 bases agree with TRBD2. With 9 bases clipped from V and 1 base from J, the junction kept 5 bases outside the gene matches. The CDR3 has 14 amino acids. Germline assignment: CDR1 MNHEY and CDR2 SVGAGI. CDR3: CASRTSGYSYEQYF. The CDR3 DNA follows: TGTGCCAGTAGGACTAGCGGGTATTCCTACGAGCAGTACTTC.

The chain carries TRBV27 and TRBJ1-4; D gene unclear. The V gene's germline CDR1 is MNHEY and CDR2 SMNVEV (reference sequence). The CDR3 has 16 residues. Trimming left V 7 bases short and J 6 bases short, with 21 bases between. The CDR3 reads CASTSRSPAGYEKLFF. The CDR3 nucleotides read TGTGCCAGCACCAGCCGAAGTCCAGCGGGATATGAAAAACTGTTTTTT. The full variable domain, rest sourced from reference TRBV27 and TRBJ1-4, is EAQVTQNPRYLITVTGKKLTVTCSQNMNHEYMSWYRQDPGLGLRQIYYSMNVEVTDKGDVPEGYKVSRKEKRNFPLILESPSPNQTSLYFCASTSRSPAGYEKLFFGSGTQLSVL.

DNA of the CDR3: TGCAGTGCTAGTGTACAGGGAGTCGCGAGGAATGAGCAGTTCTTC. It codes for CSASVQGVARNEQFF. The chain couples TRBV20-1 to TRBJ2-1; D is possibly TRBD1 (6 bases). In germline, CDR1 is DFQATT, CDR2 SNEGSKA (reference sequence). The CDR3 has 15 residues. V was clipped by 3 bases and J by 7 bases, with 19 bases between them.

The genes are TRBV4-1 and TRBJ1-5, with D perhaps matching TRBD1 (5 bases). CDR3 length: 15 residues. The germline V gene has CDR1 MGHRA and CDR2 YSYEKL. Trimming stripped 0 bases from V and 3 bases from J, with 9 bases between. This CDR3 reads CASSQDSGFNQPQHF. CDR3 sequence (DNA): TGCGCCAGCAGCCAAGATTCAGGGTTCAATCAGCCCCAGCATTTT.

This chain connects TRBV18 to TRBJ2-2, with D unresolved. The CDR3 is 15 amino acids. CDR1 and CDR2 from the germline V gene are KGHSH and LQKENI. The V end was cut by 3 bases, the J end by 7 bases, with 15 bases between. In DNA form, the CDR3 reads TGTGCCAGCTCACCCCTCCCCGGGTCATACGGGGAGCTGTTTTTT. It is translated as CASSPLPGSYGELFF. The entire variable domain, with the rest obtained from reference TRBV18 and TRBJ2-2, is as follows: NAGVMQNPRHLVRRRGQEARLRCSPMKGHSHVYWYRQLPEEGLKFMVYLQKENIIDESGMPKERFSAEFPKEGPSILRIQQVVRGDSAAYFCASSPLPGSYGELFFGEGSRLTVL.

V and J are TRBV2 and TRBJ2-2; a weak D match, TRBD2 (5 bases). Looked up from germline, CDR1 is SNHLY and CDR2 is FYNNEI. Between the trimmed V and J ends, which lost 3 bases and 7 bases, there was a span of 12 bases. There are 14 residues in the CDR3. The CDR3 loop reads CASSDLGEIGELFF. In DNA, the CDR3 is TGTGCCAGCAGTGATCTTGGGGAGATCGGGGAGCTGTTTTTT.

The chain recombines TRBV5-1 with TRBJ1-3, with D possibly TRBD1 on 6 matching bases. The length of the CDR3 is 13 residues. Germline V gene lookup returns CDR1 SGHRS and CDR2 YFSETQ. V was pared by 5 bases and J by 3 bases, with 9 bases between. CDR3 in DNA: TGCGCCAGCAGAGCCAGGGGTGGAAACACCATATATTTT. This gives the protein CASRARGGNTIYF.

This chain links TRBV7-9 with TRBJ2-7; 10 nucleotides agree with TRBD1. The CDR3 consists of 15 residues. The trim removed 5 bases at V and 4 bases at J, leaving 8 bases unmatched. Germline V gene sequence: CDR1 SEHNR, CDR2 FQNEAQ (reference sequence). CDR3 DNA: TGTGCCAGCAGCGCCCCGGGACAGGGGCAGTACGAGCAGTACTTC. Translating it yields CASSAPGQGQYEQYF. Drawing the rest from reference TRBV7-9 and TRBJ2-7, the complete variable domain is DTGVSQNPRHKITKRGQNVTFRCDPISEHNRLYWYRQTLGQGPEFLTYFQNEAQLEKSRLLSDRFSAERPKGSFSTLEIQRTEQGDSAMYLCASSAPGQGQYEQYFGPGTRLTVT.

J is TRBJ1-4 and V is TRBV5-6; D remains ambiguous. Germline assignment: CDR1 SGHDT and CDR2 YYEEEE. This CDR3 spans 16 amino acids. Trimming took 0 bases from V and 5 from J, leaving 14 bases between them. The CDR3 DNA reads as TGTGCCAGCAGCTTGGAACGGTGGTTCCCCAATGAAAAACTGTTTTTT. Translation gives CASSLERWFPNEKLFF.

In DNA, the CDR3 is TGTGCCAGCAGCCAAGTGGTACAGGATGGAAACACCATATATTTT. Its translation: CASSQVVQDGNTIYF. The rearrangement uses TRBV3-1 (or the pseudogene TRBV3-2) and TRBJ1-3; possible D gene TRBD1, 5 bases. Trimming shortened V by 1 base and J by 3 bases, and 10 bases separated the two germline ends. The CDR3 sequence is 15 residues long. Germline assignment: CDR1 LGHDT and CDR2 YNNKEL (reference sequence).

The chain recombines TRBV19 with TRBJ1-5; 7 bases match TRBD1. The CDR3 extends over 15 amino acids. V trimming: 7 bases; J trimming: 4 bases; junction bases outside the gene matches: 10. The germline V gene encodes CDR1 LNHDA and CDR2 SQIVND (reference sequence). Here the CDR3 reads CASNQGGSRNQPQHF. As DNA, the CDR3 is TGTGCCAGTAACCAAGGGGGCTCTAGGAATCAGCCCCAGCATTTT.

The chain links TRBV30 to TRBJ1-1, with TRBD1 matching over 8 bases. V was clipped by 2 bases and J by 5 bases; unmatched bases: 10. Germline-derived CDR1 and CDR2 are GTSNPN and SVGIG (reference sequence). This CDR3 is built from 15 residues. CDR3 sequence: CAWSLPDREGTEAFF. In DNA form, the CDR3 reads TGTGCCTGGAGTCTCCCGGACAGGGAGGGGACTGAAGCTTTCTTT.

The V gene is TRBV5-1, the J gene TRBJ1-1, with D possibly matching TRBD1 (5 bases). CDR1 and CDR2 (germline): SGHRS, YFSETQ. V gave up 1 base and J gave up 3 bases, with 19 bases separating them. There are 17 residues in the CDR3. CDR3 nucleotides: TGCGCCAGCAGCTTGAGGGGAGCGGGACGGGGGGACACTGAAGCTTTCTTT. Translation: CASSLRGAGRGDTEAFF.

The genes are TRBV11-1 and TRBJ2-1; D is uncertain. The ends were cut back, 5 bases at V and 5 bases at J, with 7 bases in the middle. This CDR3 region has 12 residues. The V gene's germline CDR1 is SGHAT and CDR2 FQDESV (reference sequence). CDR3 nucleotide sequence: TGTGCCAGCAGCAAATGGCACAATGAGCAGTTCTTC. This translates into CASSKWHNEQFF.

The V and J genes are TRBV18 and TRBJ2-1; D remains ambiguous. The V gene's germline CDR1 is KGHSH and CDR2 LQKENI. V lost 4 bases and J lost 6, with 10 bases in between. The CDR3 runs to 13 residues. CDR3 loop: CASSLIWSNEQFF. The CDR3 coding sequence is TGTGCCAGCTCACTAATCTGGAGCAATGAGCAGTTCTTC.

The chain carries TRBV5-1 and TRBJ2-5; tentatively, D is TRBD2 (6 bases). V lost 0 bases and J 4 bases, leaving 10 bases between the germline ends. CDR3 length equals 14 residues. CDR1 and CDR2 (germline): SGHRS, YFSETQ. CDR3 nucleotides: TGCGCCAGCAGCTTGGCCGGGACTTTAGAGACCCAGTACTTC. Its protein product is CASSLAGTLETQYF.

V usage is TRBV2 and J usage is TRBJ1-1; 9 positions agree with TRBD1. This CDR3 has 14 amino acids. V was clipped by 7 bases and J by 1 base; unmatched bases: 4. CDR1 is SNHLY, CDR2 FYNNEI, per germline. CDR3 DNA: TGTGCCAGCATCCGACAGGGGGAGAACACTGAAGCTTTCTTT. Protein product: CASIRQGENTEAFF.

This chain links TRBV4-3 with TRBJ1-2; the D is unclear. The CDR3 totals 13 residues. CDR1 is LGHNA, CDR2 YSLEER, per germline. Between the trimmed V and J ends, which lost 4 bases and 2 bases, there was a span of 8 bases. CDR3 sequence: CASSRARNYGYTF. As DNA, the CDR3 is TGCGCCAGCAGCCGCGCACGCAACTATGGCTACACCTTC.

This chain links TRBV30 with TRBJ1-2; TRBD1 matches 7 bases. Germline V gene data show CDR1 as GTSNPN and CDR2 as SVGIG (reference sequence). The CDR3 has 16 residues. Trimming removed 5 bases from V and 6 bases from J; junction bases left unmatched: 18. This CDR3 is CAWGEGARWDSNGYTF. CDR3 DNA sequence: TGTGCCTGGGGGGAGGGGGCCCGTTGGGATTCGAATGGCTACACCTTC.

The chain joins TRBV6-5 to TRBJ2-7, with D maybe TRBD1 (5 bases). From germline, CDR1 is MNHEY and CDR2 SVGAGI. V was pared by 7 bases and J by 2 bases, with 9 bases between. The CDR3 loop spans 12 amino acids. DNA for the CDR3: TGTGCCAGCACCATAGGGGCCTACGAGCAGTACTTC. Residues: CASTIGAYEQYF.

The chain recombines TRBV30 with TRBJ2-5, with D uncertain. V was pared by 4 bases and J by 2 bases, with 20 bases between. CDR3 length: 16 amino acids. Germline V lookup: CDR1 GTSNPN, CDR2 SVGIG (reference sequence). The CDR3 region has the DNA TGTGCCTGGACCACTCTCCCCTTCTCCCCTCAAGAGACCCAGTACTTC. Amino acids: CAWTTLPFSPQETQYF.

The chain couples TRBV3-1 (or the pseudogene TRBV3-2) to TRBJ1-3; no firm D call. V was trimmed by 5 bases and J by 4 bases, leaving 6 bases between them. The CDR3 runs to 12 residues. Germline CDR1 reads LGHDT; CDR2 reads YNNKEL (reference sequence). The DNA for the CDR3 is TGTGCCAGCAGCTTCCAAGGAAACACCATATATTTT. Translating gives CASSFQGNTIYF.

The chain uses TRBV9 and TRBJ1-2; maybe TRBD1 (6 bases). Trimming shortened V by 6 bases and J by 5 bases, and 14 bases separated the two germline ends. Looked up from germline, CDR1 is SGDLS and CDR2 is YYNGEE. The CDR3 runs to 13 residues. CDR3 nucleotides: TGTGCCAGCAACGGGGGGCAGCGGTATGGCTACACCTTC. It yields the protein CASNGGQRYGYTF.

The chain combines TRBV11-2 with TRBJ2-7; 9 bases align to TRBD1. The J segment lost 6 bases and the V segment lost 5 bases, leaving 14 bases of the junction unmatched. The CDR3 extends over 16 amino acids. Per germline, CDR1 SGHAT and CDR2 FQNNGV. The CDR3 DNA follows: TGTGCCAGCAGCCTAAGACACAGGGGGCCCTCGGGCGAGCAGTACTTC. This gives the protein CASSLRHRGPSGEQYF.

The genes are TRBV27 and TRBJ1-5; no clear D. The CDR3 runs to 15 residues. The germline V gene has CDR1 MNHEY and CDR2 SMNVEV (reference sequence). V was cut by 3 bases and J by 3 bases, with 12 bases left in between. The CDR3 DNA reads as TGTGCCAGCAGTTTGACCTCTGGAGTCAATCAGCCCCAGCATTTT. Translation: CASSLTSGVNQPQHF.

V usage is TRBV2 and J usage is TRBJ1-6; TRBD1 matches 8 bases. The CDR3 consists of 15 residues. Germline V gives CDR1 SNHLY, CDR2 FYNNEI. V lost 4 bases to trimming and J lost 3 bases; unmatched junction nucleotides: 2. This CDR3 reads CASSGTGNYNSPLHF. The CDR3, as DNA: TGTGCCAGCAGTGGGACAGGGAACTATAATTCACCCCTCCACTTT.

This clone occurred a few times. Here the CDR3 DNA reads TGTGCCAGCAGCTCAGGGACTGATGATAATGAAAAACTGTTTTTT. As protein: CASSSGTDDNEKLFF. The chain combines TRBV9 with TRBJ1-4, with D perhaps matching TRBD1 (5 bases). V dropped 4 bases and J dropped 4 bases, with 14 bases sitting between them. This CDR3 has 15 amino acids. Germline V CDR1 and CDR2: SGDLS, YYNGEE.

The chain couples TRBV7-3 to TRBJ2-6; TRBD1 matches 8 bases. Per germline, CDR1 SGHTA and CDR2 FQGTGA. The CDR3 is made up of 20 amino acids. The V gene end was trimmed by 2 bases and the J gene end by 2 bases; junction bases not matched to a gene: 14. CDR3 in DNA: TGTGCCAGCAGCTTAGCCGGTACAGGGGGGCCATTAACTGGGGCCAACGTCCTGACTTTC. Its translation: CASSLAGTGGPLTGANVLTF.

The chain uses TRBV5-1 and TRBJ2-3; 12 bases line up with TRBD2. The ends lost 5 bases at V and 4 bases at J; junction bases unmatched: 8. The CDR3 is 16 amino acids. The V gene's germline CDR1 is SGHRS and CDR2 YFSETQ. The CDR3, as DNA: TGCGCCAGCAGGCCTCCCCTAGCGGGGGGGGCAGATACGCAGTATTTT. This codes for CASRPPLAGGADTQYF.

A word on this clone: Within the sample, other DNA sequences also encode this same CDR3. This sequence joins TRBV5-1 and TRBJ1-3; 8 bases are shared with TRBD1. The V and J ends lost 4 bases and 4 bases, in that order; junction bases with no gene match: 4. The CDR3 runs to 14 residues. Germline CDR1 and CDR2: SGHRS and YFSETQ. CDR3 nucleotides: TGCGCCAGCAGCCTCGGGACAGGCGGAAACACCATATATTTT. It specifies CASSLGTGGNTIYF.

The chain uses TRBV6-1 and TRBJ2-2; the match to TRBD2 covers 9 bases. Trimming took 5 bases from V and 7 from J; bases not matched to a gene: 5. Looked up from germline, CDR1 is MNHNS and CDR2 is SASEGT. The length of the CDR3 is 14 residues. CDR3 residues: CASSRGGAFGELFF. CDR3 nucleotide sequence: TGTGCCAGCAGTCGCGGGGGGGCCTTCGGGGAGCTGTTTTTT.

The chain uses TRBV5-4 and TRBJ2-1; 7 bases line up with TRBD2. J gave up 6 bases and V 1 base, and 7 bases lay outside the gene matches. The CDR3 contains 15 residues. The germline V gene has CDR1 SGHNT and CDR2 YYREEE (reference sequence). Here the CDR3 DNA reads TGTGCCAGCAGCTTGAAGCGGGGCGGGACCAATGAGCAGTTCTTC. Amino acids: CASSLKRGGTNEQFF.